The clone carrying this T cell receptor beta chain came up a few times. The source of the sample is a study of blood T cell repertoires in COVID-19. The data were produced by immunoSEQ multiplex PCR, yet TCRdb's version contains in-frame clones alone and is incomplete. The repertoire holds about 160,000 clones, with roughly 80% as singletons. The CDR3 length is 14 residues. V shed 6 bases, J shed 9 bases, and the junction held 8 bases outside the gene matches. Germline V gene data show CDR1 as LNHDA and CDR2 as SQIVND (reference sequence). V and J are TRBV19 and TRBJ2-5; 12 positions match TRBD2. Sequencing input: PBMCs or T cells enriched from blood (not recorded which). The receptor was isolated from a woman aged 40-49 years with acute COVID-19. The CDR3 reads CASSQTSGSMAQYF. The CDR3 nucleotides read TGTGCCAGTAGCCAGACTAGCGGGAGTATGGCCCAGTACTTC.